One sample yielded the 16 T cell receptor beta chains listed below, sequenced in a study of T cell clonotyping in hematopoietic cell transplantation. Time point reported: recipient sample about 28 days before transplant, after cytoreduction. Only in-frame clones appear in the TCRdb table, and some are missing; sequencing was by immunoSEQ multiplex PCR. The sample records about 76,000 clones, 90% to 96% being singletons. The sample here was peripheral blood mononuclear cells, taken before stem cell transplant. Source of these receptors: a woman between 45 and 65 years old with acute myeloid leukemia. Some clones in this sample may be carry-over from other donors' samples.

The genes are TRBV10-3 and TRBJ1-2, with TRBD1 matching 7 bases. Trimming at V came to 8 bases and at J to 5 bases, leaving 8 bases not matched to a gene. The germline gives CDR1 ENHRY, CDR2 SYGVKD. The CDR3 is made up of 13 amino acids. CDR3 nucleotide sequence: TGTGCCATCGAGGACAGGCCGGGTTATGGCTACACCTTC. Amino acid sequence: CAIEDRPGYGYTF.

J is TRBJ1-1 and V is TRBV28; D is ambiguous. Germline CDR1 MDHEN, CDR2 SYDVKM. V dropped 5 bases and J dropped 1 base, with 14 bases sitting between them. The CDR3 runs to 15 residues. In nucleotides, the CDR3 is TGTGCCAGCAGTCCCTCGGTCTCAGGGAACACTGAAGCTTTCTTT. Protein: CASSPSVSGNTEAFF.

V is TRBV10-1 and J is TRBJ2-7, with 9 bases that match TRBD2. Germline loops: CDR1 WNHNN, CDR2 SYGVQD (reference sequence). This CDR3 has 18 residues. V dropped 0 bases and J dropped 5; count of bases not matched to a gene: 14. The CDR3 bases are TGCGCCAGCAGTGAGTCGACTCTTTGGGCTAGCGGGATGCACGAGCAGTACTTC. It encodes CASSESTLWASGMHEQYF.

J is TRBJ1-6 and V is TRBV5-6; D unresolved. Per the germline V gene, CDR1 is SGHDT and CDR2 is YYEEEE. Trimming shortened V by 4 bases and J by 4 bases, and 18 bases separated the two germline ends. The CDR3 runs to 17 residues. The CDR3 is CASSPGRAQLYNSPLHF. The CDR3 DNA follows: TGTGCCAGCAGCCCAGGTCGTGCGCAGCTATATAATTCACCCCTCCACTTT.

This chain joins TRBV4-1 and TRBJ1-1; 7 nucleotides align to TRBD1. V lost 3 bases and J lost 6; bases outside the gene matches: 4. CDR1 is MGHRA, CDR2 YSYEKL, per germline. The CDR3 is 13 residues long. The CDR3 nucleotides are TGCGCCAGCAGCCACGGGACAGCAGCTGAAGCTTTCTTT. Amino acid sequence: CASSHGTAAEAFF.

The chain carries TRBV6-6 and TRBJ2-4; TRBD2 matches at 11 bases. Germline trimming cut 6 bases from V and 6 bases from J; bases unmatched to any gene: 10. The CDR3 loop spans 16 amino acids. CDR1 and CDR2 (germline): MNHNY, SVGAGI (reference sequence). The CDR3 loop reads CASRNHLAGGPNIQYF. The CDR3 DNA follows: TGTGCCAGCAGGAACCACCTAGCGGGGGGTCCAAACATTCAGTACTTC.

The table lists this clone with a count of one. The chain carries TRBV5-1 and TRBJ1-1; 8 bases match TRBD1. CDR1 and CDR2 from the germline V gene are SGHRS and YFSETQ. The CDR3 has 14 amino acids. Losses at the gene ends were 4 bases for V and 2 bases for J; bases not matched to a gene: 4. The CDR3 loop reads CASSTGTGNTEAFF. The CDR3 DNA reads TGCGCCAGCAGCACCGGGACAGGAAACACTGAAGCTTTCTTT.

The chain combines TRBV10-3 with TRBJ2-5; 8 positions agree with TRBD1. CDR1 is ENHRY and CDR2 is SYGVKD in the germline V gene. The CDR3 runs 14 residues. With V trimmed by 2 bases and J by 4 bases, 3 bases remained unmatched. This chain's CDR3 is CAISEGTGIETQYF. In DNA form, the CDR3 reads TGTGCCATCAGTGAGGGGACAGGTATAGAGACCCAGTACTTC.

V usage is TRBV5-1 and J usage is TRBJ2-5; D unresolved. Trimming took off 1 base at V and 5 bases at J, with 6 bases between the two ends. From germline, CDR1 is SGHRS and CDR2 YFSETQ. This CDR3 has 12 amino acids. DNA for the CDR3: TGCGCCAGCAGCTTGAAGGCGGAGACCCAGTACTTC. Amino acid sequence: CASSLKAETQYF.

The rearrangement uses TRBV7-9 and TRBJ1-5, with D unclear. V was trimmed by 5 bases and J by 0 bases, leaving 14 bases between them. Germline V gene data show CDR1 as SEHNR and CDR2 as FQNEAQ (reference sequence). CDR3 length equals 16 residues. Written as DNA, the CDR3 is TGTGCCAGCAGCCCAACCGGGCGGAATAGCAATCAGCCCCAGCATTTT. This encodes CASSPTGRNSNQPQHF.

The genes are TRBV11-3 and TRBJ2-3; 7 nucleotides agree with TRBD1. The V and J ends lost 5 bases and 2 bases, in that order; junction bases with no gene match: 10. From germline, CDR1 is SGHNT and CDR2 YENEEA. The CDR3 is 16 amino acids. CDR3 protein: CASSPQGEWDTDTQYF. CDR3 coding DNA: TGTGCCAGCAGCCCTCAGGGGGAGTGGGACACAGATACGCAGTATTTT.

This chain joins TRBV6-1 and TRBJ2-3; 8 bases align to TRBD2. J lost 6 bases, V lost 4 bases, and 18 bases had no gene match. The CDR3 sequence is 18 residues long. From germline, CDR1 is MNHNS and CDR2 SASEGT. CDR3 DNA: TGTGCCAGCAGTGCAGGAAGGGCGGTACTAGCGGCAGCTGATACGCAGTATTTT. Its protein is CASSAGRAVLAAADTQYF.

CDR3 sequence reads: CSVEDLAGGKKSTDTQYF. The CDR3 region has the DNA TGCAGCGTTGAAGATCTAGCGGGAGGGAAAAAAAGCACAGATACGCAGTATTTT. V usage is TRBV29-1 and J usage is TRBJ2-3; the match to TRBD2 covers 12 bases. Trimming took 0 bases from V and 0 from J; bases not matched to a gene: 7. Germline CDR1 SQVTM, CDR2 ANQGSEA. The CDR3 consists of 18 residues.

This chain links TRBV28 with TRBJ2-7, with a tentative D call TRBD1 (5 bases). CDR1 and CDR2 from the germline V gene are MDHEN and SYDVKM. Trimming left V 6 bases short and J 2 bases short, with 14 bases between. The CDR3 length is 14 residues. CDR3 amino acids: CASRGPIQTYEQYF. The CDR3 DNA reads TGTGCCAGCAGGGGGCCAATCCAAACCTACGAGCAGTACTTC.

The CDR3 is CASRSDQGFTEAFF. CDR3 nucleotide sequence: TGTGCCAGTAGATCGGATCAGGGTTTCACTGAAGCTTTCTTT. The chain links TRBV19 to TRBJ1-1; possibly TRBD1 for D (5 bases). Germline V gene lookup returns CDR1 LNHDA and CDR2 SQIVND (reference sequence). The CDR3 has 14 amino acids. The V and J ends lost 6 bases and 4 bases respectively, with 15 bases between them.

V and J are TRBV7-6 and TRBJ2-3; 11 bases are shared with TRBD1. The germline V gene has CDR1 SGHVS and CDR2 FNYEAQ. After removal of 5 bases from V and 5 bases from J, the junction contained 9 bases not matched to a gene. The CDR3 is 16 amino acids. CDR3 amino acids: CASSRWTGGLEDTQYF. CDR3 in DNA: TGTGCCAGCAGCAGGTGGACAGGGGGCTTGGAAGATACGCAGTATTTT.